This entry lists 11 T cell receptor beta chains sequenced from one sample in a study of T cell repertoires in cytomegalovirus infection. TCRdb analysed the reads with MiXCR anew, one entry per CDR3 protein. Among 350,000 to 550,000 distinct CDR3 sequences, approximately 33% were seen once, and the ten largest hold around 15%. The sequencing input was PBMCs. The source of these receptors is a human donor in good health (CMV status not recorded). Some clones in this sample may be carry-over from other donors' samples.

The V and J genes are TRBV6-1 and TRBJ2-1; 9 nucleotides match TRBD1. Germline V gene data show CDR1 as MNHNS and CDR2 as SASEGT. CDR3 size: 15 residues. With V trimmed by 6 bases and J by 9 bases, 12 bases remained unmatched. CDR3 in amino acids: CASRYRDRALSEQFF. CDR3 DNA sequence: TGTGCCAGCAGATACCGGGACAGGGCATTAAGTGAGCAGTTCTTC.

This clonotype occurred a few times. This rearrangement joins TRBV4-3 to TRBJ2-1; no clear D gene. V dropped 3 bases and J dropped 4 bases, with 16 bases sitting between them. From germline, CDR1 is LGHNA and CDR2 YSLEER. The CDR3 has 16 residues. CDR3 sequence reads: CASSHRPWTDYNEQFF. The CDR3 DNA reads TGCGCCAGCAGCCATCGTCCCTGGACGGATTACAATGAGCAGTTCTTC.

This clonotype was detected a few times. The gene calls are TRBV6-1 and TRBJ1-3, with D possibly being TRBD1 (6 bases). Trimming took off 6 bases at V and 0 bases at J, with 12 bases between the two ends. CDR3 length: 15 residues. Germline values: CDR1 MNHNS, CDR2 SASEGT. CDR3 amino acids: CASRRTDISGNTIYF. The CDR3 DNA follows: TGTGCCAGCAGGAGGACAGATATCTCTGGAAACACCATATATTTT.

V gene TRBV29-1 combines with J gene TRBJ1-1, with no clear D. Between the trimmed V and J ends, which lost 0 bases and 2 bases, there was a span of 10 bases. Germline V gene sequence: CDR1 SQVTM, CDR2 ANQGSEA. This CDR3 region has 14 residues. The CDR3 spells CSVEDLRVNTEAFF. The CDR3 DNA reads as TGCAGCGTTGAAGATCTGAGGGTTAACACTGAAGCTTTCTTT.

This clonotype was counted many times. The chain couples TRBV7-8 to TRBJ1-6; no clear D. The CDR3 has 14 amino acids. Germline assignment: CDR1 SGHVS and CDR2 FQNEAQ. Trimming removed 2 bases from V and 7 bases from J, with 9 bases in between. CDR3 residues: CASSLIRSNSPLHF. CDR3 sequence (DNA): TGTGCCAGCAGCTTAATCAGGAGCAATTCACCCCTCCACTTT. Full variable domain (rest looked up from reference TRBV7-8 and TRBJ1-6): GAGVSQSPRYKVAKRGQDVALRCDPISGHVSLFWYQQALGQGPEFLTYFQNEAQLDKSGLPSDRFFAERPEGSVSTLKIQRTQQEDSAVYLCASSLIRSNSPLHFGNGTRLTVT.

On this clonotype: This clone may be a read error of a much larger clone one base away. The chain joins TRBV7-9 to TRBJ2-6; D may be TRBD1 (5 bases). Germline V CDR1 and CDR2: SEHNR, FQNEAQ (reference sequence). The CDR3 totals 14 residues. CDR3 protein: CASSPKTGANVLIF. The DNA of the CDR3 is TGTGCCAGCAGCCCGAAGACTGGGGCCAACGTCCTGATTTTC.

The V and J genes are TRBV6-1 and TRBJ2-5; 8 bases match TRBD1. CDR1 is MNHNS and CDR2 is SASEGT in the germline V gene. V dropped 7 bases and J dropped 4; count of bases not matched to a gene: 14. The CDR3 is 16 residues long. CDR3 in DNA: TGTGCCAGCACCCAGGGGGCAGGGGCGATTTCAGAGACCCAGTACTTC. Protein: CASTQGAGAISETQYF.

This clonotype was recorded many times. The V gene is TRBV7-8, the J gene TRBJ2-5; D may be TRBD2 (5 bases). The CDR3 runs 18 residues. V shed 5 bases and J shed 1 base, with 23 bases lying between them. From germline, CDR1 is SGHVS and CDR2 FQNEAQ. For the CDR3, the DNA is TGTGCCAGCAGCCTTAAGTTTGTTGGTTCGGCGGGCCAAGAGACCCAGTACTTC. This codes for CASSLKFVGSAGQETQYF. Using reference TRBV7-8 and TRBJ2-5 for the parts outside the CDR3, the full variable domain is GAGVSQSPRYKVAKRGQDVALRCDPISGHVSLFWYQQALGQGPEFLTYFQNEAQLDKSGLPSDRFFAERPEGSVSTLKIQRTQQEDSAVYLCASSLKFVGSAGQETQYFGPGTRLLVL.

The gene calls are TRBV20-1 and TRBJ2-3; 10 nucleotides agree with TRBD2. This CDR3 has 17 amino acids. With V trimmed by 5 bases and J by 1 base, 12 bases remained unmatched. Germline CDR1 DFQATT, CDR2 SNEGSKA (reference sequence). The CDR3 coding sequence is TGCAGTGCTGGGGGTCCTAGCGGGGGATTTGGCACAGATACGCAGTATTTT. Translated, it gives CSAGGPSGGFGTDTQYF.

This clonotype was counted many times. The gene calls are TRBV7-2 and TRBJ1-1; D gene ambiguous. The CDR3 runs to 17 residues. Germline values: CDR1 SGHTA, CDR2 FQGNSA. The germline V and J ends were trimmed by 3 bases and 1 base, with 18 bases remaining between them. The CDR3 region is CASSFGGSPMGNTEAFF. The CDR3 DNA sequence: TGTGCCAGCAGCTTCGGAGGGTCCCCGATGGGGAACACTGAAGCTTTCTTT. Supplemented by reference TRBV7-2 and TRBJ1-1, the full variable domain reads GAGVSQSPSNKVTEKGKDVELRCDPISGHTALYWYRQSLGQGLEFLIYFQGNSAPDKSGLPSDRFSAERTGGSVSTLTIQRTQQEDSAVYLCASSFGGSPMGNTEAFFGQGTRLTVV.

Note on this clonotype: The junction differs from germline at one of its ends, possibly a read error. In DNA form, the CDR3 reads TGTGCCAGCAGCCAAGATTGGGGGGGGAACACTGAAGCTTTATTT. Protein sequence: CASSQDWGGNTEALF. The J gene is TRBJ1-1, the V gene TRBV3-1; possible D gene TRBD1, 5 bases. The CDR3 sequence is 15 residues long. Germline loops: CDR1 LGHDT, CDR2 YNNKEL (reference sequence). The complete variable domain, with remaining parts taken from reference TRBV3-1 and TRBJ1-1, reads DTAVSQTPKYLVTQMGNDKSIKCEQNLGHDTMYWYKQDSKKFLKIMFSYNNKELIINETVPNRFSPKSPDKAHLNLHINSLELGDSAVYFCASSQDWGGNTEALFGQGTRLTVV.